Listed below are T cell receptor beta chains from one sample, sequenced in a study of blood T cell repertoires in COVID-19. Clones were read by immunoSEQ multiplex PCR, and TCRdb kept only the in-frame ones, dropping some. The sample holds roughly 280,000 clones, 70% to 90% seen once. Sequenced material: PBMCs or T cells enriched from blood (not recorded which). These receptors were collected from a woman aged 30 to 39 with acute COVID-19. CDR3s include the opening cysteine and the closing phenylalanine or tryptophan. The D gene is left open where the match is weak. The size entry is marked missing in some rows and otherwise reads once, few, many or a size class.

V	length	D	J	size	CDR3	DNA
TRBV7-2	16	TRBD2	TRBJ2-3	.	CASSLFLAGGQDTQYF	TGTGCCAGCAGCTTATTCCTAGCGGGAGGGCAAGATACGCAGTATTTT
TRBV7-3	15	TRBD2	TRBJ2-7	.	CASSPGTSGSHEQYF	TGTGCCAGCAGCCCCGGGACTAGCGGGAGTCACGAGCAGTACTTC
TRBV6-5	13	.	TRBJ1-1	.	CASRTGGGTEAFF	TGTGCCAGCAGAACGGGGGGAGGCACTGAAGCTTTCTTT
TRBV28	12	.	TRBJ1-3	.	CASSYSRDTIYF	TGTGCCAGCAGTTACTCACGGGACACCATATATTTT
TRBV28	16	TRBD2	TRBJ2-1	.	CASSWIGLAGDNEQFF	TGTGCCAGCAGTTGGATCGGACTAGCGGGAGATAATGAGCAGTTCTTC
TRBV28	14	TRBD2	TRBJ2-1	.	CASSPPGLVSEQFF	TGTGCCAGCAGCCCACCGGGACTAGTTAGTGAGCAGTTCTTC
TRBV3-1/TRBV3-2	15	TRBD2	TRBJ2-5	.	CASSPRTSGGETQYF	TGTGCCAGCAGCCCCCGGACTAGCGGGGGGGAGACCCAGTACTTC
TRBV19	15	TRBD2	TRBJ2-7	.	CASSISSGRDYEQYF	TGTGCCAGTAGTATATCTAGCGGGAGGGACTACGAGCAGTACTTC
TRBV7-9	16	.	TRBJ1-3	.	CASSPNWGDSGNTIYF	TGTGCCAGCAGCCCTAATTGGGGGGACTCTGGAAACACCATATATTTT
TRBV6-5	15	.	TRBJ2-7	.	CASSYSSTGSYEQYF	TGTGCCAGCAGTTACTCGAGTACAGGGTCCTACGAGCAGTACTTC
TRBV19	16	.	TRBJ2-1	.	CASSIDGLWETLEQFF	TGTGCCAGTAGTATAGACGGGCTCTGGGAGACGTTAGAGCAGTTCTTC
TRBV3-1/TRBV3-2	15	TRBD1	TRBJ2-7	.	CASSQRQDRIYEQYF	TGTGCCAGCAGCCAACGTCAGGACAGGATCTACGAGCAGTACTTC
TRBV15	14	.	TRBJ2-2	.	CATSRGENTGELFF	TGTGCCACCAGCAGAGGAGAAAACACCGGGGAGCTGTTTTTT
TRBV4-1	14	TRBD2	TRBJ2-7	.	CASSQGTSIDEQYF	TGCGCCAGCAGCCAAGGGACTAGCATCGACGAGCAGTACTTC
TRBV13	16	TRBD2	TRBJ2-1	once	CASSSDSGSTYNEQFF	TGTGCCAGCAGCTCCGATAGCGGGAGCACCTACAATGAGCAGTTCTTC
TRBV4-2	17	TRBD2	TRBJ2-7	.	CASSQGLAGGPSDEQYF	TGTGCCAGCAGCCAGGGACTAGCGGGAGGGCCGTCGGACGAGCAGTACTTC
TRBV29-1	14	TRBD1	TRBJ1-2	.	CSVDRDRVSYGYTF	TGCAGCGTAGACAGGGACAGGGTTTCCTATGGCTACACCTTC
TRBV5-6	16	.	TRBJ2-3	.	CASSVREVFGTDTQYF	TGTGCCAGCAGTGTGAGGGAAGTTTTTGGCACAGATACGCAGTATTTT
TRBV10-3	17	TRBD1	TRBJ2-1	.	CAISDLDRVRSYNEQFF	TGTGCCATCAGTGATCTCGACAGGGTCCGCTCCTACAATGAGCAGTTCTTC
TRBV11-2	14	.	TRBJ2-1	.	CASSLDLSRSEQFF	TGTGCCAGCAGCTTAGATCTGTCGCGATCGGAGCAGTTCTTC
TRBV7-3	13	.	TRBJ2-1	.	CASTTIEGNEQFF	TGTGCCAGCACCACAATAGAGGGCAATGAGCAGTTCTTC
TRBV7-9	13	TRBD1	TRBJ1-2	.	CASKPGTGLGYTF	TGTGCCAGCAAACCCGGGACAGGGTTGGGCTACACCTTC
TRBV11-2	17	TRBD1	TRBJ2-2	.	CASTITRQGAQSGELFF	TGTGCCAGCACCATAACGCGGCAGGGGGCGCAAAGCGGGGAGCTGTTTTTT
TRBV7-6	18	TRBD2	TRBJ2-3	.	CASSLAPTSGSGTDTQYF	TGTGCCAGCAGCTTAGCGCCAACTAGCGGGAGCGGCACAGATACGCAGTATTTT
TRBV3-1/TRBV3-2	14	.	TRBJ1-6	.	CASSQDRWNSPLHF	TGTGCCAGCAGCCAAGATCGGTGGAATTCACCCCTCCACTTT